This TCR beta chain was identified during a study of beta chain features in type 1 diabetes. Study-wide findings and caveats: The influence of HLA type on TCRB rearrangement stayed undetermined. Among patients with Type 1 diabetes, TCRB CDR3s were moderately but significantly shorter in every one of the four CD4+ subsets.

Since all of the isolated RNA was reverse transcribed, expressed TCRB transcripts were what got sequenced. Generated by immunoSEQ multiplex PCR, the TCRdb table keeps only in-frame clones and is missing some. This sample carries some 160,000 clones, about 8.3% of them seen once, and the ten largest clones take under 0.65%. Isolation of CD4+ naive, central memory, regulatory and stem cell-like memory cells was achieved by sorting via CD45RO/CCR7/CD25/CD127/CD95/CD27. At least ten counts were recorded for this clone. Its antigen is not known. The CDR3 is made up of 13 amino acids. V lost 0 bases, J lost 5 bases, and 8 bases lay in between. Germline V gene sequence: CDR1 KGHSH, CDR2 LQKENI.

The TCR comes from a woman aged 18 to 35 with type 1 diabetes. Sequencing input: central memory CD4+ T cells from blood. The J gene is TRBJ2-7, the V gene TRBV18; possibly TRBD2 for D (5 bases). CDR3 in DNA: TGTGCCAGCTCACCACCGTCGCGGGACGAGCAGTACTTC. This translates into CASSPPSRDEQYF.